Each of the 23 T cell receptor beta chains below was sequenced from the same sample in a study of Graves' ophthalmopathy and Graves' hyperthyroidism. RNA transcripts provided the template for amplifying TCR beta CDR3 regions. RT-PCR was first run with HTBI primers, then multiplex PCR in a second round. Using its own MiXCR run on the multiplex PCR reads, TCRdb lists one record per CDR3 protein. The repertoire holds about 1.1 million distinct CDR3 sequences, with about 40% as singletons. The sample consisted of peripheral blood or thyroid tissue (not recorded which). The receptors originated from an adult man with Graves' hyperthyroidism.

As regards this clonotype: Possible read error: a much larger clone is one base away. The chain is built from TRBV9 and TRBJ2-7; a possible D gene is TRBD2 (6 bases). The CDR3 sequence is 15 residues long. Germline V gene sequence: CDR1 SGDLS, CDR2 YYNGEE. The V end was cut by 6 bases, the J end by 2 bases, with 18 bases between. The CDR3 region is CASTKSGTPTYEQYF. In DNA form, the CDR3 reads TGTGCCAGCACGAAATCGGGGACTCCAACCTACGAGCAGTACTTC.

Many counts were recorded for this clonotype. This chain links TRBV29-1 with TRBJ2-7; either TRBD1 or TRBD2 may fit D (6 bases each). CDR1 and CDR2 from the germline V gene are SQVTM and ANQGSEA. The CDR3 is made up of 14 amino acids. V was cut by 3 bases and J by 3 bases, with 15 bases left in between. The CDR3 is CSVDGGQGSYEQYF. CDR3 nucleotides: TGCAGCGTTGATGGGGGGCAGGGTAGCTACGAGCAGTACTTC.

CDR3 DNA: TGTGCCAGTAGTATAGGCCAGGGGTTTGAAGCTTTCTTT. Its translation: CASSIGQGFEAFF. The V call is TRBV19, the J call TRBJ1-1, with a possible D match to TRBD1 (6 bases). Per germline, CDR1 LNHDA and CDR2 SQIVND (reference sequence). The V end lost 1 base, the J end lost 7 bases, and 10 bases lay between the germline ends. This CDR3 has 13 residues.

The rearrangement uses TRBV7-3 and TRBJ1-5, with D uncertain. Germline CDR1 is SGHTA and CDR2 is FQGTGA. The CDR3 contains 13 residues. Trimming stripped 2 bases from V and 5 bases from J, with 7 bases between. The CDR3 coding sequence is TGTGCCAGCAGCTTAGGGCGCCATCAGCCCCAGCATTTT. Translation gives CASSLGRHQPQHF.

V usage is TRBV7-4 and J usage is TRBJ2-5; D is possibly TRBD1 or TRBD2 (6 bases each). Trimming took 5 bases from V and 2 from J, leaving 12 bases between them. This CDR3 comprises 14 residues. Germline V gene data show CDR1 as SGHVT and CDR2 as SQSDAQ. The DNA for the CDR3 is TGTGCCAGCAGCGAGAAAGGGGGGCAAGAGACCCAGTACTTC. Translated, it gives CASSEKGGQETQYF.

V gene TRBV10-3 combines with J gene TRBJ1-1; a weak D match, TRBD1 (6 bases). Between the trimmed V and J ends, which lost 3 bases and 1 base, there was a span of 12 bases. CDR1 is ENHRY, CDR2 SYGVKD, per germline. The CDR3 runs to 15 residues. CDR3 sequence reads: CAISELPGANTEAFF. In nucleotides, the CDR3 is TGTGCCATCAGTGAACTCCCGGGGGCGAACACTGAAGCTTTCTTT.

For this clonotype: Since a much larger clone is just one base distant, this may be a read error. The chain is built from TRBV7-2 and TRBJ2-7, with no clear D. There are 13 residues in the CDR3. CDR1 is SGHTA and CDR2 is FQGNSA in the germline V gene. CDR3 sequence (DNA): TGTGCCAGCAGCTTAGTGGTCGCCTACGGGCAGTACTTC. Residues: CASSLVVAYGQYF. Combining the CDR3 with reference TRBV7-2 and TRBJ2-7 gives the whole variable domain GAGVSQSPSNKVTEKGKDVELRCDPISGHTALYWYRQSLGQGLEFLIYFQGNSAPDKSGLPSDRFSAERTGGSVSTLTIQRTQQEDSAVYLCASSLVVAYGQYFGPGTRLTVT.

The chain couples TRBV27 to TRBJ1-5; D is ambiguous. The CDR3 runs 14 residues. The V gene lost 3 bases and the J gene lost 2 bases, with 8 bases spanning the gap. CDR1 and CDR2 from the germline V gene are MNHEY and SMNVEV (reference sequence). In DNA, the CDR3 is TGTGCCAGCAGTTTTACTGGACGCAATCAGCCCCAGCATTTT. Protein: CASSFTGRNQPQHF.

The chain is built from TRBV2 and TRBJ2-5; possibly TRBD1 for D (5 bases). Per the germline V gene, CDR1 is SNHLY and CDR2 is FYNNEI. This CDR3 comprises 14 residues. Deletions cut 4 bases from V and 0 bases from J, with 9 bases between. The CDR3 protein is CASSGPGHQETQYF. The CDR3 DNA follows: TGTGCCAGCAGTGGTCCAGGGCACCAAGAGACCCAGTACTTC.

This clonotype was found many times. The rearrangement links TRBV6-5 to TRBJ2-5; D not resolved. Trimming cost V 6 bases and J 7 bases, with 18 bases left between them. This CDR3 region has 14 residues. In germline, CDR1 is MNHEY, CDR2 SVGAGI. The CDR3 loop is CASRTVVGPTTQYF. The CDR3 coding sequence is TGTGCCAGCAGGACGGTGGTGGGTCCTACGACCCAGTACTTC.

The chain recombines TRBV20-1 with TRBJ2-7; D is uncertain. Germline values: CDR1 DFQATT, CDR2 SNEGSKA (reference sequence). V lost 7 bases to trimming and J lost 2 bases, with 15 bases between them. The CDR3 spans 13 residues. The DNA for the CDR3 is TGCAGTGTCACTGGTGGGCTAGCCTACGAGCAGTACTTC. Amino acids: CSVTGGLAYEQYF.

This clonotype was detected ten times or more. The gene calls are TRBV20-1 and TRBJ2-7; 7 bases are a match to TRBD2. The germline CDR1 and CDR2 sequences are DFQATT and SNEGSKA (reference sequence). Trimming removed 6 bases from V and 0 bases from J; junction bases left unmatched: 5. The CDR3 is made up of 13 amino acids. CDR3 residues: CSAPGLTSYEQYF. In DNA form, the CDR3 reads TGCAGTGCCCCGGGACTAACCTCCTACGAGCAGTACTTC.

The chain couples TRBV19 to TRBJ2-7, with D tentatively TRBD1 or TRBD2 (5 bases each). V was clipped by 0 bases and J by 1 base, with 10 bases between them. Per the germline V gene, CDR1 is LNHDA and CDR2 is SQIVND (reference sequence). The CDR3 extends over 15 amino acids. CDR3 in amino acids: CASSIDPGTSYEQYF. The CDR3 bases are TGTGCCAGTAGTATAGACCCCGGGACGTCCTACGAGCAGTACTTC.

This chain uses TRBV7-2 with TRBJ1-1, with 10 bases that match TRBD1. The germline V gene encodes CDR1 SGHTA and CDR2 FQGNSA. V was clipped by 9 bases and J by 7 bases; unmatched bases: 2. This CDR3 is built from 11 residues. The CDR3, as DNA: TGTACCAGGACAGGGGGCAATGAAGCTTTCTTT. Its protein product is CTRTGGNEAFF.

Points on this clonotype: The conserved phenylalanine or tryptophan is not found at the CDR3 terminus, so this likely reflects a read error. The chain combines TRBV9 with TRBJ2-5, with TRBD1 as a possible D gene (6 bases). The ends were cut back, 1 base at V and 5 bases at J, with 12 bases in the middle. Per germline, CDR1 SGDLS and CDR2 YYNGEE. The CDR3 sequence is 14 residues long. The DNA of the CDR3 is TGTGCCAGCAGCGTAATGGCAGGGGACGAGACCCAGTACCTC. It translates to CASSVMAGDETQYL.

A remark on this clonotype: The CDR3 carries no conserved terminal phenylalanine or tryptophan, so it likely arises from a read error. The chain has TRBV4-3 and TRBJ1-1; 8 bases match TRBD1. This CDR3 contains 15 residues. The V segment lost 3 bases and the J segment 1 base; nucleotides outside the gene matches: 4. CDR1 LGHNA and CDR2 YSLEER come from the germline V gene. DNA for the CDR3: TGCGCCAGCAGCCAGCAAGACAGGGGGAACACTGAAGCTTTCTCT. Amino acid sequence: CASSQQDRGNTEAFS.

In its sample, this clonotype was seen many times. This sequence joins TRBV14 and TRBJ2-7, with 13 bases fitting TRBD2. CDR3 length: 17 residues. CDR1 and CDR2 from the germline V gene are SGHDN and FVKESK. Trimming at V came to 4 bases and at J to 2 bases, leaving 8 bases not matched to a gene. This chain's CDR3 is CASSRTRLAGGTYEQYF. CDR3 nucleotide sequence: TGTGCCAGCAGCCGTACCAGACTAGCGGGGGGAACCTACGAGCAGTACTTC.

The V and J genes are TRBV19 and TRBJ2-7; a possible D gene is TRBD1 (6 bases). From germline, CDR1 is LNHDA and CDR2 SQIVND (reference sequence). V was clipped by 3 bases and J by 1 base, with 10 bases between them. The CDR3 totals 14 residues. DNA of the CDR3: TGTGCCAGTAGTATCGGCGACAGGTCCTACGAGCAGTACTTC. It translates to CASSIGDRSYEQYF.

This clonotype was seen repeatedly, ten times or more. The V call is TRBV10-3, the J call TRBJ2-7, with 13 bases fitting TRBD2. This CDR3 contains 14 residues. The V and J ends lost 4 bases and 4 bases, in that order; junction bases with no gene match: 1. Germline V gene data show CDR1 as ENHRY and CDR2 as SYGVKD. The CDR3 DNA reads TGTGCCATCAGTGGGACTAGCGGGAGTTACGAGCAGTACTTC. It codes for CAISGTSGSYEQYF.

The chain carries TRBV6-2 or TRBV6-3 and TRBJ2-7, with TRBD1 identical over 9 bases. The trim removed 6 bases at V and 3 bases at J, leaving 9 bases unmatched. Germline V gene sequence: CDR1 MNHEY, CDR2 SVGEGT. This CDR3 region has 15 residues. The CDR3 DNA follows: TGTGCCAGCAGATACGCCCGGGACAGGGTCTACGAGCAGTACTTC. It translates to CASRYARDRVYEQYF.

The CDR3: CASSVDGGQGSYEQYF. DNA for the CDR3: TGCGCCAGCAGCGTTGATGGGGGGCAGGGTAGCTACGAGCAGTACTTC. This chain joins TRBV5-1 and TRBJ2-7; TRBD1 or TRBD2 may be the D gene (6 bases each). Trimming pared 4 bases from V and 3 bases from J, leaving 20 bases between. CDR3 length: 16 amino acids. Per germline, CDR1 SGHRS and CDR2 YFSETQ.

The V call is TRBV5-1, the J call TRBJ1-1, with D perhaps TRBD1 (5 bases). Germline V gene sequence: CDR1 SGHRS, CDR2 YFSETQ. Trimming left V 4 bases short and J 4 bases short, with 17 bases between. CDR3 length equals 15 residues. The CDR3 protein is CASSLGAGSVTEAFF. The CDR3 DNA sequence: TGCGCCAGCAGCCTAGGGGCAGGGTCGGTCACTGAAGCTTTCTTT.

The CDR3 DNA reads TGCGCCAGCAGCCTCCAGTTCGGGGCCTCCTACGAGCAGTACTTC. Residues: CASSLQFGASYEQYF. The V call is TRBV4-3, the J call TRBJ2-7; D possibly matches TRBD1 or TRBD2 (5 bases each). The CDR3 extends over 15 amino acids. The ends were cut back, 4 bases at V and 0 bases at J, with 13 bases in the middle. The germline gives CDR1 LGHNA, CDR2 YSLEER.